This TCR beta chain was identified during a study of early T cells in non-severe SARS-CoV-2 infection. CDR1 is SQVTM and CDR2 is ANQGSEA in the germline V gene. CDR3 length equals 15 residues. The V and J ends lost 3 bases and 3 bases respectively, with 16 bases between them. Unique molecular identifiers were affixed to single, distinct cDNA molecules. A single record per CDR3 protein comes from TCRdb applying MiXCR to the 5' RACE reads. The sample has over 70,000 distinct CDR3 sequences; roughly 14% are singletons. This clonotype was counted at least ten times. This TCR was recovered from an adult who was a healthcare worker with PCR-confirmed SARS-CoV-2 infection or an uninfected control (not recorded which). The input for sequencing was whole blood, taken at baseline. The gene calls are TRBV29-1 and TRBJ2-3; D possibly matches TRBD1 or TRBD2 (5 bases each). The DNA of the CDR3 is TGCAGCGTTGAGCTTGTCGGTTGGGGGACAGATACGCAGTATTTT. Residues: CSVELVGWGTDTQYF.